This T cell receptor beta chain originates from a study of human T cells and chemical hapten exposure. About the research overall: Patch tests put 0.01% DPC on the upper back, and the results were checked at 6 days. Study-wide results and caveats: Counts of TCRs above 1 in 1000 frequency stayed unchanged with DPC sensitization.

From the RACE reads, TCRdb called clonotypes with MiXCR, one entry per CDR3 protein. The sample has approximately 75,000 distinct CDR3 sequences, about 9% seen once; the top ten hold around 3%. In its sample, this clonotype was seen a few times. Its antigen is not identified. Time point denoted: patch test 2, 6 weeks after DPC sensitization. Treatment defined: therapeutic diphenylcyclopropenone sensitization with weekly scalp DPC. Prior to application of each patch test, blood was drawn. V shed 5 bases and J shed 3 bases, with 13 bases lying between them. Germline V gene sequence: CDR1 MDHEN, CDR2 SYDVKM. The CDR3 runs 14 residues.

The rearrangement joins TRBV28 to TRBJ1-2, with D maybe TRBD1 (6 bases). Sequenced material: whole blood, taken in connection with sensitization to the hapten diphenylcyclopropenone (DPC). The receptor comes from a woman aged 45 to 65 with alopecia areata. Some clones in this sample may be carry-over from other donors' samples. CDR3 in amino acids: CASSAGQFDYGYTF. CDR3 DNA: TGTGCCAGCAGTGCAGGACAGTTCGACTATGGCTACACCTTC.